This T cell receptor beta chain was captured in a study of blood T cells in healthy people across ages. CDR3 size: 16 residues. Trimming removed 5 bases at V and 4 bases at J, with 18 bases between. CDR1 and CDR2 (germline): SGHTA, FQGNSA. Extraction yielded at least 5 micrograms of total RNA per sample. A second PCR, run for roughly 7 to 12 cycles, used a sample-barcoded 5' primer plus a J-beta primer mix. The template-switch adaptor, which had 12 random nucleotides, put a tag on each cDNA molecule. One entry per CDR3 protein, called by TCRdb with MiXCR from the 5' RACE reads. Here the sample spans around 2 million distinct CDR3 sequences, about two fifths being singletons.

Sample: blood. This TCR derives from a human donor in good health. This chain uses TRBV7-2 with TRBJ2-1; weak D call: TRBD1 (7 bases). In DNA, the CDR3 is TGTGCCAGCAGCGGGTGGGGGGACAGTCCTTACAATGAGCAGTTCTTC. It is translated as CASSGWGDSPYNEQFF.